A selection of T cell receptor beta chains follows, all from one sample in a study of cytomegalovirus exposure and HLA in healthy donors. Some clones are missing from TCRdb's copy, which holds only in-frame ones; the method was immunoSEQ multiplex PCR. Of approximately 130,000 clones in the sample, under 85% were seen once. The sequenced sample was PBMCs. The source is a young man in good health and CMV-seronegative. Both conserved end residues are part of each CDR3. Fields, in order: D gene, clone size, V gene, J gene, CDR3 protein, CDR3 DNA. The D gene is left open where the match is weak. Some rows have no size entry. The others give once, few or many, or a class for an expanded clone.

>.|.|TRBV2|TRBJ1-4
CATIIVGRTNEKLFF
TGTGCCACCATCATTGTGGGCAGGACTAATGAAAAACTGTTTTTT
>.|.|TRBV4-1|TRBJ2-7
CASSQVQGPEYEQYF
TGCGCCAGCAGCCAAGTCCAGGGCCCCGAGTACGAGCAGTACTTC
>.|.|TRBV7-2|TRBJ1-5
CASSLGGRVRSNQPQHF
TGTGCCAGCAGCTTAGGGGGCAGGGTAAGAAGCAATCAGCCCCAGCATTTT
>TRBD1|.|TRBV5-1|TRBJ1-6
CASGQGLISFGSPLHF
TGCGCCAGCGGACAGGGTCTAATTTCCTTCGGGTCACCCCTCCACTTT
>TRBD2|.|TRBV10-2|TRBJ2-5
CASRLAGQETQYF
TGCGCCAGCAGACTAGCGGGGCAAGAGACCCAGTACTTC
>.|.|TRBV11-3|TRBJ2-1
CASSRDNEQFF
TGTGCCAGCAGCCGAGACAATGAGCAGTTCTTC
>TRBD1|.|TRBV4-3|TRBJ1-4
CASSLGDRGPLVNEKLFF
TGCGCCAGCAGCCTTGGCGACAGGGGACCGTTGGTTAATGAAAAACTGTTTTTT
>TRBD1|few|TRBV28|TRBJ2-5
CASSRQGTSFQETQYF
TGTGCCAGCAGTAGACAGGGAACATCGTTCCAAGAGACCCAGTACTTC
>.|.|TRBV6-6|TRBJ1-1
CASSNRRSEAFF
TGTGCCAGCAGCAACCGACGGAGTGAAGCTTTCTTT
>TRBD2|.|TRBV7-9|TRBJ2-1
CASSLDASGTLGVEQFF
TGTGCCAGCAGCTTAGATGCTAGCGGGACCCTCGGAGTTGAGCAGTTCTTC
>TRBD2|.|TRBV10-3|TRBJ2-7
CASTSGLYEQYF
TGTGCCAGTACTAGCGGGCTGTACGAGCAGTACTTC
>.|.|TRBV4-1|TRBJ2-3
CASSQDSGVWTDTQYF
TGCGCCAGCAGCCAAGACTCGGGAGTCTGGACAGATACGCAGTATTTT
>TRBD1|once|TRBV5-6|TRBJ1-1
CASSLFKGQGFTEAFF
TGTGCCAGCAGCTTGTTTAAAGGACAGGGGTTCACTGAAGCTTTCTTT
>TRBD2|.|TRBV29-1|TRBJ2-7
CSKGAGAEQYF
TGCAGCAAGGGCGCGGGAGCCGAGCAGTACTTC
>.|.|TRBV5-1|TRBJ2-4
CASSYATGTNIQYF
TGTGCCAGCAGCTACGCTACAGGGACAAACATTCAGTACTTC
>TRBD2|.|TRBV6-6|TRBJ2-1
CASRGRLAGNYNEQFF
TGTGCCAGCAGGGGGAGACTAGCGGGGAACTACAATGAGCAGTTCTTC
>TRBD1|.|TRBV4-2|TRBJ1-2
CASSQEEGLVGTGLYGYTF
TGTGCCAGCAGCCAAGAGGAGGGACTTGTCGGGACAGGTTTATATGGCTACACCTTC
>.|once|TRBV6-5|TRBJ2-7
CASSMFQGEQYF
TGTGCCAGCAGTATGTTTCAGGGCGAGCAGTACTTC
>.|.|TRBV7-2|TRBJ1-4
CASSLVGGLSEKLFF
TGTGCCAGCAGCTTAGTGGGGGGATTAAGTGAAAAACTGTTTTTT
>TRBD1|.|TRBV6-5|TRBJ1-4
CASSSTGTENEKLFF
TGTGCCAGCAGTTCCACCGGGACAGAAAATGAAAAACTGTTTTTT
>.|.|TRBV5-1|TRBJ1-4
CASSLAGTTNEKLFF
TGCGCCAGCAGCTTGGCGGGGACAACTAATGAAAAACTGTTTTTT
>.|.|TRBV4-2|TRBJ2-7
CASSQTQADHTYEQYF
TGTGCCAGCAGCCAGACCCAGGCAGACCACACCTACGAGCAGTACTTC
>TRBD1|.|TRBV7-9|TRBJ2-3
CASRGTGTGGTDTQYF
TGTGCCAGCAGGGGAACGGGGACAGGGGGCACAGATACGCAGTATTTT
>.|.|TRBV19|TRBJ2-7
CASSGTSYYEQYF
TGTGCCAGCAGCGGGACATCCTACTACGAGCAGTACTTC
>TRBD2|.|TRBV25-1|TRBJ2-2
CASSKTSGITGELFF
TGTGCCAGCAGTAAAACTAGCGGGATTACCGGGGAGCTGTTTTTT
>TRBD2|.|TRBV28|TRBJ2-7
CASIPGLAREQYF
TGTGCCAGCATCCCGGGACTAGCGAGGGAGCAGTACTTC
>TRBD2|.|TRBV5-4|TRBJ2-2
CASSSETSGGLGELFF
TGTGCCAGCAGCTCGGAGACTAGCGGGGGCCTCGGGGAGCTGTTTTTT
>TRBD2|.|TRBV6-5|TRBJ2-7
CASSLTAGPLYEQYF
TGTGCCAGCAGTTTGACAGCGGGACCTCTCTACGAGCAGTACTTC
>.|.|TRBV5-1|TRBJ2-2
CASSLGFAGFTGELFF
TGCGCCAGCAGCTTGGGTTTTGCGGGTTTTACCGGGGAGCTGTTTTTT
>.|.|TRBV18|TRBJ1-3
CASSLTDVSGNTIYF
TGTGCCAGCTCCCTCACTGATGTCTCTGGAAACACCATATATTTT
>TRBD1|.|TRBV6-5|TRBJ1-1
CASSYTGDRAFF
TGTGCCAGCAGTTACACAGGGGATAGGGCTTTCTTT
>TRBD2|.|TRBV9|TRBJ2-7
CASSAGLAGPYEQYF
TGTGCCAGCAGCGCAGGACTAGCGGGGCCCTACGAGCAGTACTTC
>TRBD2|.|TRBV4-2|TRBJ2-1
CASSPPGVAGKNEQFF
TGTGCCAGCAGCCCCCCCGGGGTAGCGGGTAAGAATGAGCAGTTCTTC
>.|.|TRBV30|TRBJ1-6
CAWTPRGRAAGNSPLHF
TGTGCCTGGACACCCCGAGGGCGCGCAGCGGGTAATTCACCCCTCCACTTT
>.|.|TRBV28|TRBJ1-1
CASSFWGPTGNLMNTEAFF
TGTGCCAGCAGTTTTTGGGGCCCAACAGGGAACCTCATGAACACTGAAGCTTTCTTT
>TRBD1|.|TRBV2|TRBJ2-2
CASSGIGDRANTGELFF
TGTGCCAGCAGTGGAATTGGGGACAGGGCGAACACCGGGGAGCTGTTTTTT
>.|.|TRBV19|TRBJ1-4
CATAGVANEKLFF
TGTGCCACCGCAGGGGTAGCTAATGAAAAACTGTTTTTT
>TRBD1|.|TRBV27|TRBJ1-1
CASSPLGVTGMNTEAFF
TGTGCCAGCAGTCCCCTAGGGGTGACAGGGATGAACACTGAAGCTTTCTTT
>TRBD1|.|TRBV19|TRBJ1-1
CASSNRGRTEAFF
TGTGCCAGTAGTAACAGGGGACGGACTGAAGCTTTCTTT
>.|.|TRBV6-1|TRBJ1-5
CASSNRAGDQPQHF
TGTGCCAGCAGTAACAGGGCAGGGGATCAGCCCCAGCATTTT
>.|.|TRBV30|TRBJ2-7
CAWRLTGTYYF
TGTGCCTGGAGATTAACCGGGACATACTACTTC
>.|.|TRBV15|TRBJ1-6
CATSRDQPGESPLHF
TGTGCCACCAGCAGAGATCAGCCGGGGGAATCACCCCTCCACTTT
>TRBD2|few|TRBV10-3|TRBJ2-5
CAISESQGLAGGGQETQYF
TGTGCCATCAGTGAGTCGCAAGGGCTAGCGGGAGGGGGACAAGAGACCCAGTACTTC
>.|.|TRBV9|TRBJ2-2
CASSEGTHMNTGELFF
TGTGCCAGCAGCGAGGGGACTCATATGAACACCGGGGAGCTGTTTTTT
>TRBD2|.|TRBV7-9|TRBJ2-1
CASSSTLRGNEQFF
TGTGCCAGCAGCTCCACTTTGCGGGGGAATGAGCAGTTCTTC
>.|.|TRBV27|TRBJ1-2
CASNSNGGNYGYTF
TGTGCCAGCAACTCGAATGGGGGGAACTATGGCTACACCTTC